Shown below are 15 T cell receptor beta chains from a single sample sequenced in a study of CD4+ T cells in melanoma. The assay was immunoSEQ multiplex PCR, and TCRdb's table has in-frame clones only and misses some. The sample includes about 120,000 clones, roughly 90% of them seen just once. Sequencing was carried out using peripheral blood. These TCRs come from a human donor with melanoma.

The DNA for the CDR3 is TGTGCCAGCAGTGAAGCAGCGGGGGGAGACATCTATGGCTACACCTTC. It translates to CASSEAAGGDIYGYTF. This rearrangement joins TRBV2 to TRBJ1-2; tentative D call: TRBD1 (5 bases). This CDR3 spans 16 amino acids. Germline lookup yields CDR1 SNHLY and CDR2 FYNNEI. Trimming shortened V by 0 bases and J by 4 bases, and 15 bases separated the two germline ends.

The rearrangement joins TRBV18 to TRBJ2-7, with a tentative D call TRBD2 (5 bases). From germline, CDR1 is KGHSH and CDR2 LQKENI. V lost 3 bases to trimming and J lost 5 bases, with 8 bases between them. CDR3 size: 12 residues. In nucleotides, the CDR3 is TGTGCCAGCTCACCGAATAGCGACGAGCAGTACTTC. Protein sequence: CASSPNSDEQYF.

This chain connects TRBV7-9 to TRBJ2-3; perhaps TRBD1 as D (5 bases). This CDR3 contains 15 residues. Germline V gives CDR1 SEHNR, CDR2 FQNEAQ (reference sequence). V was clipped by 3 bases and J by 2 bases, with 12 bases between them. CDR3 in DNA: TGTGCCAGCAGCTTGCAAGGACACCACACAGATACGCAGTATTTT. It encodes CASSLQGHHTDTQYF.

V gene TRBV5-1 combines with J gene TRBJ2-3; 11 bases line up with TRBD2. Per germline, CDR1 SGHRS and CDR2 YFSETQ. The V and J ends lost 6 bases and 1 base, in that order; junction bases with no gene match: 4. The CDR3 has 15 amino acids. As DNA, the CDR3 is TGCGCCAGCACCTCACTAGCGGGGGGCACAGATACGCAGTATTTT. Amino acids: CASTSLAGGTDTQYF.

A single count supports this clone. The genes are TRBV5-6 and TRBJ2-5; tentatively, D is TRBD1 (6 bases). V was pared by 1 base and J by 1 base, with 8 bases between. CDR1 SGHDT and CDR2 YYEEEE come from the germline V gene. This CDR3 has 14 residues. CDR3 amino acids: CASSLWDTQETQYF. The CDR3 region has the DNA TGTGCCAGCAGCTTGTGGGACACCCAAGAGACCCAGTACTTC.

The chain carries TRBV27 and TRBJ2-3; possibly TRBD2 for D (5 bases). Trimming left V 3 bases short and J 4 bases short, with 5 bases between. The CDR3 loop spans 12 amino acids. Germline-derived CDR1 and CDR2 are MNHEY and SMNVEV (reference sequence). This CDR3 reads CASSFSADTQYF. CDR3 nucleotides: TGTGCCAGCAGTTTTAGCGCAGATACGCAGTATTTT.

V and J are TRBV6-5 and TRBJ1-1, with D possibly TRBD1 on 5 matching bases. Trimming removed 6 bases at V and 1 base at J, with 12 bases between. Germline CDR1 MNHEY, CDR2 SVGAGI. This CDR3 comprises 14 residues. The CDR3 DNA is TGTGCCAGCAGGTCGGGACTCAAGAACACTGAAGCTTTCTTT. Its translation: CASRSGLKNTEAFF.

V is TRBV7-2 and J is TRBJ1-1; no clear D gene. Trimming took off 5 bases at V and 4 bases at J, with 11 bases between the two ends. Germline loops: CDR1 SGHTA, CDR2 FQGNSA. The CDR3 is made up of 13 amino acids. CDR3 coding DNA: TGTGCCAGCAGCCTCTACGGGTCCACTGAAGCTTTCTTT. Encoded protein: CASSLYGSTEAFF. Combining the CDR3 with reference TRBV7-2 and TRBJ1-1 gives the whole variable domain GAGVSQSPSNKVTEKGKDVELRCDPISGHTALYWYRQSLGQGLEFLIYFQGNSAPDKSGLPSDRFSAERTGGSVSTLTIQRTQQEDSAVYLCASSLYGSTEAFFGQGTRLTVV.

The chain is built from TRBV18 and TRBJ2-5; no clear D. Germline V CDR1 and CDR2: KGHSH, LQKENI. This CDR3 has 17 residues. V shed 6 bases and J shed 2 bases, with 22 bases lying between them. CDR3 residues: CASSPGGKIREQETQYF. The CDR3 nucleotides read TGTGCCAGCTCTCCGGGTGGTAAGATACGAGAGCAAGAGACCCAGTACTTC. The variable domain in full, with the rest retrieved from reference TRBV18 and TRBJ2-5, is NAGVMQNPRHLVRRRGQEARLRCSPMKGHSHVYWYRQLPEEGLKFMVYLQKENIIDESGMPKERFSAEFPKEGPSILRIQQVVRGDSAAYFCASSPGGKIREQETQYFGPGTRLLVL.

The V and J genes are TRBV7-2 and TRBJ2-7, with 10 positions matching TRBD2. Losses at the gene ends were 1 base for V and 1 base for J; bases not matched to a gene: 7. From germline, CDR1 is SGHTA and CDR2 FQGNSA. The CDR3 spans 17 residues. The CDR3 sequence is CASSLVLAGAPSYEQYF. The CDR3 DNA sequence: TGTGCCAGCAGCTTAGTGCTAGCGGGGGCCCCGTCCTACGAGCAGTACTTC.

This sequence joins TRBV11-2 and TRBJ2-3; D tentatively reads TRBD1 or TRBD2 (6 bases each). This CDR3 has 15 residues. V dropped 8 bases and J dropped 0 bases, with 15 bases sitting between them. Germline loops: CDR1 SGHAT, CDR2 FQNNGV. CDR3: CASLPRGPSTDTQYF. CDR3 DNA sequence: TGTGCCAGCTTGCCCCGGGGGCCAAGCACAGATACGCAGTATTTT.

The V and J genes are TRBV6-1 and TRBJ2-1, with TRBD2 matching 7 bases. This CDR3 is 14 amino acids long. V was clipped by 6 bases and J by 6 bases; unmatched bases: 8. CDR1 is MNHNS, CDR2 SASEGT, per germline. In DNA form, the CDR3 reads TGTGCCAGCAGGCGGGGAGGGGAAATCAATGAGCAGTTCTTC. Residues: CASRRGGEINEQFF.

The table lists this clone with a count of one. The rearrangement uses TRBV6-5 and TRBJ1-6; 8 bases align to TRBD1. The CDR3 covers 15 residues. Germline CDR1 MNHEY, CDR2 SVGAGI. Losses at the gene ends were 5 bases for V and 7 bases for J; bases not matched to a gene: 7. Here the CDR3 reads CASSRLTGVNSPLHF. Written as DNA, the CDR3 is TGTGCCAGCAGTCGCCTGACAGGGGTCAATTCACCCCTCCACTTT.

The chain carries TRBV19 and TRBJ1-3, with D possibly TRBD1 on 6 matching bases. CDR3 size: 15 residues. From germline, CDR1 is LNHDA and CDR2 SQIVND (reference sequence). V dropped 6 bases and J dropped 4 bases, with 16 bases sitting between them. DNA for the CDR3: TGTGCCAGTAGGACGACAGGCACATCCGGAAACACCATATATTTT. This codes for CASRTTGTSGNTIYF.

The CDR3 reads CSVESGLPGNTIYF. The CDR3 bases are TGCAGCGTTGAATCGGGTTTACCTGGAAACACCATATATTTT. The V gene is TRBV29-1, the J gene TRBJ1-3; no clear D. The length of the CDR3 is 14 residues. V was shortened by 2 bases and J by 2 bases, with 10 bases between the two germline ends. CDR1 and CDR2 from the germline V gene are SQVTM and ANQGSEA.